This TCR beta chain was sequenced in a study of early T cells in non-severe SARS-CoV-2 infection. The germline V gene encodes CDR1 SGHVS and CDR2 FNYEAQ. The CDR3 extends over 15 amino acids. The V and J ends lost 5 bases and 1 base, in that order; junction bases with no gene match: 5. Individual cDNA molecules each received unique molecular identifiers attached to them. A single record per CDR3 protein comes from TCRdb applying MiXCR to the 5' RACE reads. The sample gives about 99,000 distinct CDR3 sequences, 16% of which show up once; over 1% is in the top ten. The sequenced sample was whole blood. This receptor was taken from an adult who was a healthcare worker with PCR-confirmed SARS-CoV-2 infection or an uninfected control (not recorded which). This chain connects TRBV7-6 to TRBJ2-3; 8 bases are a match to TRBD1. In DNA, the CDR3 is TGTGCCAGCAGCAAGACAGGGGCCCGCACAGATACGCAGTATTTT. Protein sequence: CASSKTGARTDTQYF.